This TCR beta chain is from a study of Ad26.COV2.S vaccination and SARS-CoV-2 variants. Data came from immunoSEQ multiplex PCR; TCRdb stores just in-frame clones and leaves some out. The profile shows over 400,000 clones, 92% of them singletons. The V gene end was trimmed by 0 bases and the J gene end by 7 bases; junction bases not matched to a gene: 5. Germline values: CDR1 KGHSH, CDR2 LQKENI. The CDR3 extends over 15 amino acids. As to treatment: around 19 received Ad26.COV2.S at low or high dose, single or two shots; 5 received placebo; per-sample allocation not given. Day 63 following the first vaccine or placebo injection was when the samples were taken.

Specimen: peripheral blood, collected in a trial of Ad26.COV2.S vaccine versus placebo. The sequence was collected from a person between 18 and 60 years old who received the Ad26.COV2.S COVID-19 vaccine or a placebo. The chain uses TRBV18 and TRBJ2-1; 8 bases are shared with TRBD1. Here the CDR3 reads CASSPPRGRRNEQFF. The CDR3 nucleotides read TGTGCCAGCTCACCACCCAGGGGGCGCAGGAATGAGCAGTTCTTC.